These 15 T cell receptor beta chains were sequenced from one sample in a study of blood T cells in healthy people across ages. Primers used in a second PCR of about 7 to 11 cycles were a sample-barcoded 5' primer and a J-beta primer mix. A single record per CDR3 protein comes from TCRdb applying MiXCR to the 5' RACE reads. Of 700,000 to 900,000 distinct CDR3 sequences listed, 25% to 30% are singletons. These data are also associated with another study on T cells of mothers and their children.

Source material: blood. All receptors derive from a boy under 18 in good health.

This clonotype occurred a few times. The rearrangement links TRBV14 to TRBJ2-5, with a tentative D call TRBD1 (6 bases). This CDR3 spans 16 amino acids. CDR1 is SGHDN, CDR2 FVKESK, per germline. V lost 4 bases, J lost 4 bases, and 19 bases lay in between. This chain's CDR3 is CASSPVWPGEGETQYF. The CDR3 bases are TGTGCCAGCAGCCCGGTTTGGCCAGGGGAAGGAGAGACCCAGTACTTC.

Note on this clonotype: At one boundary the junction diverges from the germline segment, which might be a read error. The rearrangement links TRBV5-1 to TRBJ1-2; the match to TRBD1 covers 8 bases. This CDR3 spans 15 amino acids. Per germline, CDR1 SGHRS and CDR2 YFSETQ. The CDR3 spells CASSLATGGPGGHTF. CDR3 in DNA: TGCGCCAGCAGCTTGGCCACAGGGGGGCCTGGTGGCCACACCTTC. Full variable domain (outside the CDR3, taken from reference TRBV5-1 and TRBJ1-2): KAGVTQTPRYLIKTRGQQVTLSCSPISGHRSVSWYQQTPGQGLQFLFEYFSETQRNKGNFPGRFSGRQFSNSRSEMNVSTLELGDSALYLCASSLATGGPGGHTFGSGTRLTVV.

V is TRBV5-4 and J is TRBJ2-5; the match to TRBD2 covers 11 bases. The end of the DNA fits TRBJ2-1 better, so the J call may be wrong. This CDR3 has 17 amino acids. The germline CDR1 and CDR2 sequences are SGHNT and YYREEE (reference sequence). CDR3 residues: CASSQADSGGAVNEQFF. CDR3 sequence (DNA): TGTGCCAGCAGCCAAGCTGATAGCGGGGGGGCGGTCAATGAGCAGTTCTTC.

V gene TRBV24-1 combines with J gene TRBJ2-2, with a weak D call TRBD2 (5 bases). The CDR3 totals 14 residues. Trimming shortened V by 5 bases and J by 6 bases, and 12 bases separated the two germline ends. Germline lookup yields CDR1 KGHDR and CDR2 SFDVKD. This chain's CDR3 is CATSARERPGELFF. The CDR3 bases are TGTGCCACCAGTGCCCGAGAGCGGCCCGGGGAGCTGTTTTTT.

In nucleotides, the CDR3 is TGTGCCAGCAGTGTTACCGGGACAAAGGACAATGAGCAGTTCTTC. It translates to CASSVTGTKDNEQFF. This chain connects TRBV6-1 to TRBJ2-1; D might be TRBD1 (6 bases). V was pared by 4 bases and J by 5 bases, with 15 bases between. Germline CDR1 reads MNHNS; CDR2 reads SASEGT. This CDR3 region has 15 residues.

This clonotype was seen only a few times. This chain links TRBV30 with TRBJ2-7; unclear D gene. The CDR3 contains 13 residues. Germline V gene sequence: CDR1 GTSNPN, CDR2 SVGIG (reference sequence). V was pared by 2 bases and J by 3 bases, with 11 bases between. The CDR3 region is CAWSPDMLYEQYF. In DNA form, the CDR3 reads TGTGCCTGGAGTCCCGACATGCTCTACGAGCAGTACTTC.

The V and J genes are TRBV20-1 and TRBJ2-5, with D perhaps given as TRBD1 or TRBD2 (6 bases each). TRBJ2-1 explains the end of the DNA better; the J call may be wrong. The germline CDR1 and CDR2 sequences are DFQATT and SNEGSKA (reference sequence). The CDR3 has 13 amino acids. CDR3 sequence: CSARAGANNEQFF. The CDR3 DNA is TGCAGTGCTAGAGCGGGGGCAAACAATGAGCAGTTCTTC.

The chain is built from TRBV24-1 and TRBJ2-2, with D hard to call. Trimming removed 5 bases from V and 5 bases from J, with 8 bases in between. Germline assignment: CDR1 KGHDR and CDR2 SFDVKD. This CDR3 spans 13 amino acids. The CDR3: CATSGPATGELFF. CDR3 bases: TGTGCCACCAGTGGGCCCGCGACCGGGGAGCTGTTTTTT.

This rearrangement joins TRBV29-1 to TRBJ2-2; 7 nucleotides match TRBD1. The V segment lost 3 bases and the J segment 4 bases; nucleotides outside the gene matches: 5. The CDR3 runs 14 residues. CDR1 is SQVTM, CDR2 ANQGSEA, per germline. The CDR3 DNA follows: TGCAGCGTTGATGTACACAGGGGCACCGGGGAGCTGTTTTTT. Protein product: CSVDVHRGTGELFF.

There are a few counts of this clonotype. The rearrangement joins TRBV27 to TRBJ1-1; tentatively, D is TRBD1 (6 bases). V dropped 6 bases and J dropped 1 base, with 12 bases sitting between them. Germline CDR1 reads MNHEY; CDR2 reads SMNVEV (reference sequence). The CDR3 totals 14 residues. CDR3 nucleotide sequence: TGTGCCAGCAGAAAGAACAGGGAGAACACTGAAGCTTTCTTT. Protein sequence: CASRKNRENTEAFF.

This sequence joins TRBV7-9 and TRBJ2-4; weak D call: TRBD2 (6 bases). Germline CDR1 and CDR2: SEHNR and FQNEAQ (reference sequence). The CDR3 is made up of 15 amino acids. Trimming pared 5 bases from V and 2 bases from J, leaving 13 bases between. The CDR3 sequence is CASSRDLSSKNIQYF. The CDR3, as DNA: TGTGCCAGCAGCCGGGACTTATCATCCAAAAACATTCAGTACTTC.

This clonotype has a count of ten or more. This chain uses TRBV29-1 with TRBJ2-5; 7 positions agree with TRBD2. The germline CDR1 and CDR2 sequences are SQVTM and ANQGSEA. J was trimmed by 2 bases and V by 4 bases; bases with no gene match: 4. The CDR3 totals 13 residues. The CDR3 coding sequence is TGCAGCGTTGTGCTAGCGGCACAAGAGACCCAGTACTTC. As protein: CSVVLAAQETQYF.

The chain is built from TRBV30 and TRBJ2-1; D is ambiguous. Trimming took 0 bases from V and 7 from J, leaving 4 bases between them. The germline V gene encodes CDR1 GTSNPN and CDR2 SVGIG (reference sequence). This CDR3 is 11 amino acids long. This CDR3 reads CAWSVWNEQFF. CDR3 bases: TGTGCCTGGAGTGTATGGAATGAGCAGTTCTTC.

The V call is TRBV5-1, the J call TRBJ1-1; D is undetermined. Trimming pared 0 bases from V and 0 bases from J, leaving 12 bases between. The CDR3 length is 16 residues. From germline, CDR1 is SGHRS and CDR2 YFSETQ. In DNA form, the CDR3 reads TGCGCCAGCAGCTTGGGCGTCGGGCAGTTGAACACTGAAGCTTTCTTT. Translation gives CASSLGVGQLNTEAFF.

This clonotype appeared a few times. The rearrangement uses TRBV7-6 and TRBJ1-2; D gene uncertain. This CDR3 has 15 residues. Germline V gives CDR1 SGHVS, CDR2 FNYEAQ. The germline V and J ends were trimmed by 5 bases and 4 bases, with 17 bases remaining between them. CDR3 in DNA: TGTGCCAGCAGCGCAGACGGGTCCTCTAGCTATGGCTACACCTTC. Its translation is CASSADGSSSYGYTF.